This passage covers 26 T cell receptor beta chains from one sample sequenced in a study of cytomegalovirus exposure and HLA in healthy donors listed by TCRdb under 2017. The receptor library was made with the immunoSEQ multiplex PCR assay. For the multiplex PCR, a mixture combining 60 forward primers for TCR Vbeta segments and 13 reverse primers for TCR Jbeta segments was used. TCRdb limited this immuneACCESS table to in-frame rearrangements with V and J called. A share of clones is missing; checked studies link under half to unresolved V genes, and the rest is unexplained. The sample yields under 150,000 clones; over 70% were counted once. The ten largest clonotypes hold around 4.3% of the sample. Sequenced input: PBMCs. These receptors were taken from a woman between 40 and 55 years old in good health and CMV-seropositive.

This clone was seen a single time. CDR3 DNA: TGTGCCAGCAGCGGCAACGGGACTAGCGGGAGTTTCTACGAGCAGTACTTC. The encoded protein is CASSGNGTSGSFYEQYF. The J gene is TRBJ2-7, the V gene TRBV9; 14 nucleotides align to TRBD2. The CDR3 length is 17 residues. CDR1 SGDLS and CDR2 YYNGEE come from the germline V gene. V lost 3 bases and J lost 3; bases outside the gene matches: 8.

V gene TRBV19 combines with J gene TRBJ1-6; 8 bases fit TRBD1. The CDR3 totals 18 residues. The junction had 9 bases not matched to a gene; V was cut back by 5 bases and J by 0 bases. Looked up from germline, CDR1 is LNHDA and CDR2 is SQIVND (reference sequence). The CDR3 DNA follows: TGTGCCAGTAGTCCCCGGACAGGGTATAGCTCCTATAATTCACCCCTCCACTTT. This sequence encodes CASSPRTGYSSYNSPLHF.

CDR3 in amino acids: CASSSGQGRSGYTF. Here the CDR3 DNA reads TGCGCCAGCAGCTCTGGACAGGGAAGGAGCGGCTACACCTTC. The gene calls are TRBV5-1 and TRBJ1-2; 8 positions match TRBD1. The germline CDR1 and CDR2 sequences are SGHRS and YFSETQ. This CDR3 has 14 residues. With 3 bases clipped from V and 8 bases from J, the junction kept 9 bases outside the gene matches.

J is TRBJ2-1 and V is TRBV4-2; TRBD2 aligns across 16 bases. Trimming removed 4 bases from V and 6 bases from J; junction bases left unmatched: 3. CDR1 and CDR2 from the germline V gene are LGHNA and YNFKEQ. The length of the CDR3 is 16 residues. Here the CDR3 reads CASSRGTSGRVNEQFF. CDR3 nucleotides: TGTGCCAGCAGCCGTGGGACTAGCGGGAGGGTCAATGAGCAGTTCTTC.

This clone was counted only a few times. Here the CDR3 reads CASSLARIEQFF. CDR3 bases: TGTGCCAGCAGCTTAGCTAGAATCGAGCAGTTCTTC. The genes are TRBV7-9 and TRBJ2-1; D call uncertain. The V gene's germline CDR1 is SEHNR and CDR2 FQNEAQ (reference sequence). Trimming shortened V by 0 bases and J by 10 bases, and 7 bases separated the two germline ends. The CDR3 has 12 residues.

The chain employs TRBV19 and TRBJ2-2; D not resolved. Trimming cost V 2 bases and J 8 bases, with 9 bases left between them. The CDR3 has 13 residues. Germline loops: CDR1 LNHDA, CDR2 SQIVND (reference sequence). CDR3 in amino acids: CASSISPRGELFF. The CDR3 region has the DNA TGTGCCAGTAGTATATCTCCCCGGGGGGAGCTGTTTTTT.

The V and J genes are TRBV6-5 and TRBJ2-5; D is unresolved. The germline gives CDR1 MNHEY, CDR2 SVGAGI. The CDR3 loop spans 12 amino acids. V lost 6 bases to trimming and J lost 0 bases, with 5 bases between them. The CDR3 DNA reads as TGTGCCAGCAGACAGAACCAAGAGACCCAGTACTTC. It codes for CASRQNQETQYF.

With regard to this clone: Additional DNA sequences in this sample encode the identical CDR3. The V call is TRBV5-1, the J call TRBJ1-5; 7 bases are shared with TRBD1. Trimming cost V 0 bases and J 4 bases; bases outside gene matches: 4. Germline V gives CDR1 SGHRS, CDR2 YFSETQ. The length of the CDR3 is 15 residues. The CDR3 spells CASSLEAGGNQPQHF. CDR3 coding DNA: TGCGCCAGCAGCTTGGAAGCAGGGGGTAATCAGCCCCAGCATTTT.

V usage is TRBV4-2 and J usage is TRBJ1-1; the match to TRBD1 covers 12 bases. The V gene's germline CDR1 is LGHNA and CDR2 YNFKEQ. With 1 base clipped from V and 7 bases from J, the junction kept 7 bases outside the gene matches. This CDR3 comprises 16 residues. This CDR3 is CASSQVAGQGAGEAFF. DNA for the CDR3: TGTGCCAGCAGCCAAGTTGCGGGACAGGGGGCTGGTGAAGCTTTCTTT.

This chain uses TRBV5-4 with TRBJ2-5; TRBD2 matches at 7 bases. Germline V gene data show CDR1 as SGHNT and CDR2 as YYREEE (reference sequence). V shed 3 bases, J shed 0 bases, and the junction held 8 bases outside the gene matches. This CDR3 has 16 residues. This CDR3 is CASSSRGAGYQETQYF. The CDR3 nucleotides are TGTGCCAGCAGCTCCCGGGGAGCGGGGTACCAAGAGACCCAGTACTTC.

The chain has TRBV12-5 and TRBJ2-1; 10 nucleotides agree with TRBD2. From germline, CDR1 is LGHNT and CDR2 FRNRAP. V shed 5 bases and J 2 bases; nucleotides not matched to a gene: 9. This CDR3 has 17 amino acids. The chain's CDR3 is CASGHRSGGLTYNEQFF. The CDR3 DNA sequence: TGTGCTAGTGGTCACCGTAGCGGGGGGCTCACCTACAATGAGCAGTTCTTC.

The chain is built from TRBV7-3 and TRBJ2-1; D perhaps matches TRBD1 (5 bases). Germline CDR1 reads SGHTA; CDR2 reads FQGTGA. Trimming left V 5 bases short and J 0 bases short, with 26 bases between. The CDR3 consists of 20 residues. The CDR3 region is CASSQASRAFISSSYNEQFF. The CDR3 DNA reads as TGTGCCAGCAGCCAGGCGAGCAGGGCCTTTATTTCGAGCTCCTACAATGAGCAGTTCTTC.

The chain employs TRBV30 and TRBJ1-5; D possibly corresponds to TRBD1 (5 bases). The CDR3 is 14 residues long. V shed 5 bases and J shed 0 bases, with 11 bases lying between them. Per the germline V gene, CDR1 is GTSNPN and CDR2 is SVGIG (reference sequence). The CDR3 bases are TGTGCCTGGGGGGGAGGATCTAGCAATCAGCCCCAGCATTTT. This gives the protein CAWGGGSSNQPQHF. Drawing the rest from reference TRBV30 and TRBJ1-5, the complete variable domain is SQTIHQWPATLVQPVGSPLSLECTVEGTSNPNLYWYRQAAGRGLQLLFYSVGIGQISSEVPQNLSASRPQDRQFILSSKKLLLSDSGFYLCAWGGGSSNQPQHFGDGTRLSIL.

The rearrangement uses TRBV19 and TRBJ2-1, with D possibly being TRBD2 (6 bases). The CDR3 is made up of 14 amino acids. In germline, CDR1 is LNHDA, CDR2 SQIVND (reference sequence). V lost 3 bases and J lost 7, with 13 bases in between. In DNA, the CDR3 is TGTGCCAGTAGTATGAGAAGGGCGGGGAATGAGCAGTTCTTC. Translation: CASSMRRAGNEQFF.

This clone has just a few counts. This chain uses TRBV2 with TRBJ2-1; D is undetermined. CDR1 and CDR2 (germline): SNHLY, FYNNEI. V lost 6 bases, J lost 5 bases, and 14 bases lay in between. The CDR3 runs to 14 residues. The CDR3 DNA follows: TGTGCCAGCAGGAGAACCTTTCTGGACAATGAGCAGTTCTTC. It encodes CASRRTFLDNEQFF.

The chain combines TRBV28 with TRBJ2-7, with 7 positions matching TRBD1. Trimming took 6 bases from V and 6 from J; bases not matched to a gene: 2. CDR1 is MDHEN and CDR2 is SYDVKM in the germline V gene. This CDR3 is 11 amino acids long. The CDR3 DNA reads TGTGCCAGCAGAGGGGGCCCCGAGCAGTACTTC. This gives the protein CASRGGPEQYF.

A word on this clone: In the same sample, other DNA sequences code for this CDR3. This sequence joins TRBV6-5 and TRBJ2-6; 9 bases align to TRBD2. This CDR3 comprises 16 residues. The germline gives CDR1 MNHEY, CDR2 SVGAGI. V gave up 2 bases and J gave up 2 bases; unmatched junction bases: 1. DNA of the CDR3: TGTGCCAGCAGTTACGGCGGGGGGGCTGGGGCCAACGTCCTGACTTTC. It codes for CASSYGGGAGANVLTF.

This clone turned up a few times. The chain carries TRBV9 and TRBJ2-3; 7 positions match TRBD2. Germline V CDR1 and CDR2: SGDLS, YYNGEE. V lost 0 bases to trimming and J lost 4 bases; unmatched junction nucleotides: 11. The CDR3 loop spans 17 amino acids. The DNA for the CDR3 is TGTGCCAGCAGCGTAGAGGCCGGAGCGGGGAGACCAGATACGCAGTATTTT. It is translated as CASSVEAGAGRPDTQYF. The whole variable domain, filled in from reference TRBV9 and TRBJ2-3, reads DSGVTQTPKHLITATGQRVTLRCSPRSGDLSVYWYQQSLDQGLQFLIQYYNGEERAKGNILERFSAQQFPDLHSELNLSSLELGDSALYFCASSVEAGAGRPDTQYFGPGTRLTVL.

J is TRBJ1-2 and V is TRBV18; 7 positions agree with TRBD1. V gave up 6 bases and J gave up 5 bases; unmatched junction bases: 12. Per germline, CDR1 KGHSH and CDR2 LQKENI. CDR3 length: 15 residues. The CDR3 coding sequence is TGTGCCAGCTCCCCGACAGCGCAGGGGGAATATGGCTACACCTTC. Protein product: CASSPTAQGEYGYTF.

The chain couples TRBV27 to TRBJ2-1, with TRBD1 identical over 8 bases. CDR3 length: 15 amino acids. Germline CDR1 and CDR2: MNHEY and SMNVEV (reference sequence). V lost 5 bases, J lost 6 bases, and 9 bases stayed unmatched. CDR3 in amino acids: CASSLGQGGSNEQFF. CDR3 sequence (DNA): TGTGCCAGCAGTCTCGGACAGGGTGGGAGCAATGAGCAGTTCTTC.

The rearrangement uses TRBV6-6 and TRBJ2-2; no clear D. Trimming shortened V by 3 bases and J by 6 bases, and 8 bases separated the two germline ends. This CDR3 is 13 amino acids long. The germline gives CDR1 MNHNY, CDR2 SVGAGI (reference sequence). CDR3 amino acids: CASSYQIPGELFF. Here the CDR3 DNA reads TGTGCCAGCAGTTATCAAATCCCCGGGGAGCTGTTTTTT.

V usage is TRBV7-2 and J usage is TRBJ2-3; D is unclear. This CDR3 has 14 residues. Germline lookup yields CDR1 SGHTA and CDR2 FQGNSA. V lost 5 bases, J lost 6 bases, and 15 bases lay in between. DNA of the CDR3: TGTGCCAGCAGCCCGATATATGGCAGGGATACGCAGTATTTT. Protein product: CASSPIYGRDTQYF. The full variable domain, completed using reference TRBV7-2 and TRBJ2-3, is GAGVSQSPSNKVTEKGKDVELRCDPISGHTALYWYRQSLGQGLEFLIYFQGNSAPDKSGLPSDRFSAERTGGSVSTLTIQRTQQEDSAVYLCASSPIYGRDTQYFGPGTRLTVL.

The chain employs TRBV30 and TRBJ1-3; D is unresolved. V lost 5 bases to trimming and J lost 4 bases, with 9 bases between them. The CDR3 loop spans 12 amino acids. In germline, CDR1 is GTSNPN, CDR2 SVGIG (reference sequence). CDR3: CAWGGRGNTIYF. The DNA for the CDR3 is TGTGCCTGGGGAGGGCGGGGAAACACCATATATTTT.

The chain is built from TRBV7-2 and TRBJ2-5; D is possibly TRBD1 (5 bases). The CDR3 extends over 15 amino acids. The germline CDR1 and CDR2 sequences are SGHTA and FQGNSA. The V and J ends lost 5 bases and 5 bases respectively, with 18 bases between them. CDR3 nucleotides: TGTGCCAGCAGCCAATCGCTAGGGGCGATGGAGACCCAGTACTTC. This codes for CASSQSLGAMETQYF.

This chain uses TRBV29-1 with TRBJ1-1, with a weak D call TRBD1 (6 bases). Germline V CDR1 and CDR2: SQVTM, ANQGSEA. The V end was cut by 8 bases, the J end by 2 bases, with 15 bases between. The CDR3 spans 13 residues. CDR3 in amino acids: CSSTGTSNTEAFF. The CDR3 DNA sequence: TGCAGCTCCACCGGGACATCTAACACTGAAGCTTTCTTT.

This clone was picked up a small number of times. The gene calls are TRBV28 and TRBJ2-7; possibly TRBD1 for D (5 bases). This CDR3 has 13 residues. The germline V gene encodes CDR1 MDHEN and CDR2 SYDVKM. V was pared by 3 bases and J by 0 bases, with 6 bases between. The CDR3 is CASSFQGSYEQYF. The DNA for the CDR3 is TGTGCCAGCAGTTTTCAGGGCTCCTACGAGCAGTACTTC.